These T cell receptor beta chains were read from a single sample in a study of T cell repertoires in cytomegalovirus infection. MiXCR was run by TCRdb on the reads, yielding one entry per CDR3 protein. The sample includes fewer than 80,000 distinct CDR3 sequences, around 3.5% seen only once; the top ten take over 4.5%. What was sequenced was PBMCs. These receptors were collected from a human donor in good health (CMV status not recorded). Some clones in this sample may be carry-over from other donors' samples. Both conserved end residues are part of each CDR3.

v_gene: TRBV13
j_gene: TRBJ1-3
CDR3aa: CATQPGSGNTIYF

v_gene: TRBV7-6
j_gene: TRBJ2-3
CDR3aa: CASSLGLTVSTDTQYF

v_gene: TRBV6-2/TRBV6-3
j_gene: TRBJ2-2
CDR3aa: CASTSRGSGELFF

v_gene: TRBV6-2/TRBV6-3
j_gene: TRBJ2-6
CDR3aa: CAGSSGANVLTF

v_gene: TRBV11-2
j_gene: TRBJ2-7
CDR3aa: CASSLVFEGSYEQYF

v_gene: TRBV20-1
j_gene: TRBJ2-3
CDR3aa: CSARLGADTQYF

v_gene: TRBV7-9
j_gene: TRBJ2-3
CDR3aa: CASSLSAAGVGDTQYF

v_gene: TRBV7-2
j_gene: TRBJ2-5
CDR3aa: CASSFNRGSQETQYF

v_gene: TRBV28
j_gene: TRBJ2-5
CDR3aa: CASSLPGTLRETQYF

v_gene: TRBV7-9
j_gene: TRBJ1-4
CDR3aa: CASSLGPILDEKLFF

v_gene: TRBV19
j_gene: TRBJ1-2
CDR3aa: CASSIGGQPRGYTF

v_gene: TRBV28
j_gene: TRBJ2-4
CDR3aa: CASRLQGVDIQYF

v_gene: TRBV5-1
j_gene: TRBJ1-4
CDR3aa: CASSLGAGPNEKLFF

v_gene: TRBV30
j_gene: TRBJ1-5
CDR3aa: CAWSFGTYNQPQHF

v_gene: TRBV10-3
j_gene: TRBJ1-5
CDR3aa: CAISESSQGGQPQHF

v_gene: TRBV12-3/TRBV12-4
j_gene: TRBJ1-1
CDR3aa: CASRLGLLNTEAFF

v_gene: TRBV13
j_gene: TRBJ2-3
CDR3aa: CASSSLSTQYF

v_gene: TRBV6-2/TRBV6-3
j_gene: TRBJ1-2
CDR3aa: CASTLVRGARAYGYTF

v_gene: TRBV6-6
j_gene: TRBJ2-3
CDR3aa: CASSYSGPDTQYF

v_gene: TRBV6-6
j_gene: TRBJ2-7
CDR3aa: CASSSTARTIGEQYF

v_gene: TRBV7-3
j_gene: TRBJ2-1
CDR3aa: CASSLRNNEQFF

v_gene: TRBV10-3
j_gene: TRBJ1-6
CDR3aa: CAISVGQRANSPLHF

v_gene: TRBV5-4
j_gene: TRBJ2-3
CDR3aa: CASGSPRLDTQYF

v_gene: TRBV7-6
j_gene: TRBJ2-1
CDR3aa: CASSPRSGDSYNEQFF

v_gene: TRBV4-1
j_gene: TRBJ1-2
CDR3aa: CASSQANRDLNYGYTF

v_gene: TRBV6-5
j_gene: TRBJ1-1
CDR3aa: CASSLQGINTEAFF

v_gene: TRBV12-3/TRBV12-4
j_gene: TRBJ2-3
CDR3aa: CASSSRGSGTDTQYF

v_gene: TRBV7-8
j_gene: TRBJ2-5
CDR3aa: CASSSPSVIQYF

v_gene: TRBV6-5
j_gene: TRBJ2-4
CDR3aa: CASSYGGQANIQYF

v_gene: TRBV7-2
j_gene: TRBJ1-1
CDR3aa: CASSRQGGWDTEAFF

v_gene: TRBV5-4
j_gene: TRBJ1-2
CDR3aa: CASTPRGQGTYGYTF

v_gene: TRBV20-1
j_gene: TRBJ1-5
CDR3aa: CSASQGASSNQPQHF

v_gene: TRBV7-2
j_gene: TRBJ1-2
CDR3aa: CASSFDREGGYTF

v_gene: TRBV7-9
j_gene: TRBJ1-2
CDR3aa: CASSQRSSAGRGGYTF

v_gene: TRBV6-2/TRBV6-3
j_gene: TRBJ1-5
CDR3aa: CASSYPGRTGMNQPQHF

v_gene: TRBV5-1
j_gene: TRBJ1-1
CDR3aa: CASSPGRMNTEAFF

v_gene: TRBV6-6
j_gene: TRBJ1-2
CDR3aa: CASSFPGQGVDGYTF

v_gene: TRBV7-6
j_gene: TRBJ2-3
CDR3aa: CASSLGQGKIGTDTQYF